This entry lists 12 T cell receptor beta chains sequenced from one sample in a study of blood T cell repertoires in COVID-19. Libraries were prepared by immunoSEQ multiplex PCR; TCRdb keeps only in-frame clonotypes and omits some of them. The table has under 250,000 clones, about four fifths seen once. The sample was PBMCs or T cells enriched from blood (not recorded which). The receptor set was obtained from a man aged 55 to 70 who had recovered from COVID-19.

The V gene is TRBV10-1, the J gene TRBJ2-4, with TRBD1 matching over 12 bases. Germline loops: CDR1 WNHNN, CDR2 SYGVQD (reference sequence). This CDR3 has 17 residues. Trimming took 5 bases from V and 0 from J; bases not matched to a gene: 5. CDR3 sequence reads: CASSRDRGRGAKNIQYF. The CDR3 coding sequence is TGCGCCAGCAGTCGGGACAGGGGGCGCGGAGCCAAAAACATTCAGTACTTC.

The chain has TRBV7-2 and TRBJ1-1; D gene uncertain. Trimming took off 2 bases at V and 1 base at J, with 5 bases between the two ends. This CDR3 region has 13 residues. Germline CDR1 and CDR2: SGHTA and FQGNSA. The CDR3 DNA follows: TGTGCCAGCAGCTTATCCAAGAACACTGAAGCTTTCTTT. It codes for CASSLSKNTEAFF.

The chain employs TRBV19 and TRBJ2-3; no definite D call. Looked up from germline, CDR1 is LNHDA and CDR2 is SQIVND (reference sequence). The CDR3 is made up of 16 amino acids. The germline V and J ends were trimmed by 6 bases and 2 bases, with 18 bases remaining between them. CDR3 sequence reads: CASSQVVARTTDTQYF. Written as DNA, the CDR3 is TGTGCCAGTAGCCAGGTTGTGGCCCGCACCACAGATACGCAGTATTTT.

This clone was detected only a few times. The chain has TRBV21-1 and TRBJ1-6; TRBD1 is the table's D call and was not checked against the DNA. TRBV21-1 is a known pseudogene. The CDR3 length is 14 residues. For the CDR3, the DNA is TGTGCCAGCAGGTTTCAGGGTTTTAATTCACCCCTCCACTTT. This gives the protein CASRFQGFNSPLHF.

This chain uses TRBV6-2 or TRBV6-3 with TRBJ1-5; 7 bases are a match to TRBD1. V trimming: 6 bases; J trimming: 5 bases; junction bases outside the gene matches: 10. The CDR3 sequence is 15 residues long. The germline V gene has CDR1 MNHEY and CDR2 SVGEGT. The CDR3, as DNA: TGTGCCAGCAGACCTCCGGGACAGAGGCATCAGCCCCAGCATTTT. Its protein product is CASRPPGQRHQPQHF.

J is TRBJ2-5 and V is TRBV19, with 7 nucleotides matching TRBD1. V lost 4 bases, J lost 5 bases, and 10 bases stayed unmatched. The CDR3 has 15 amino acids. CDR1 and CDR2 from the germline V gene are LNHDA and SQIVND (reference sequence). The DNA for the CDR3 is TGTGCCAGTAGTAAACGCACAGGGGAGATGGAGACCCAGTACTTC. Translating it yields CASSKRTGEMETQYF.

This CDR3 reads CASTGGRNTEAFF. For the CDR3, the DNA is TGTGCCAGCACTGGGGGCAGGAACACTGAAGCTTTCTTT. The V and J genes are TRBV5-4 and TRBJ1-1; maybe TRBD1 (6 bases). The CDR3 consists of 13 residues. CDR1 and CDR2 from the germline V gene are SGHNT and YYREEE (reference sequence). The ends were cut back, 6 bases at V and 1 base at J, with 10 bases in the middle.

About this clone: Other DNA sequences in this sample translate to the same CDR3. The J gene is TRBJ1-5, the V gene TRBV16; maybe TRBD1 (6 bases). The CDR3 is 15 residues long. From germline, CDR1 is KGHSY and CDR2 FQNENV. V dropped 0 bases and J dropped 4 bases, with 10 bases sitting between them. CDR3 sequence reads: CASSQSGQGNQPQHF. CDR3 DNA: TGTGCCAGCAGCCAATCTGGGCAGGGGAATCAGCCCCAGCATTTT.

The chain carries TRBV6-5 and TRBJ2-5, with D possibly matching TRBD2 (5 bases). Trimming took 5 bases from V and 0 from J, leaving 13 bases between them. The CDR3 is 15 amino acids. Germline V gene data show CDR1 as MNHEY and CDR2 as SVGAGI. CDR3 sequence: CASSHRVGDQETQYF. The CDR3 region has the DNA TGTGCCAGCAGTCACCGGGTCGGGGACCAAGAGACCCAGTACTTC.

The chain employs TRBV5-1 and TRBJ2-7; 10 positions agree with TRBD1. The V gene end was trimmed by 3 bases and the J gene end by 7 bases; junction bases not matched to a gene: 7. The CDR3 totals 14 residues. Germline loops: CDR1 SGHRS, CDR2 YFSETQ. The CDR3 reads CASSSGQGYLEQYF. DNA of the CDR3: TGCGCCAGCAGCTCGGGACAGGGGTACCTGGAGCAGTACTTC.

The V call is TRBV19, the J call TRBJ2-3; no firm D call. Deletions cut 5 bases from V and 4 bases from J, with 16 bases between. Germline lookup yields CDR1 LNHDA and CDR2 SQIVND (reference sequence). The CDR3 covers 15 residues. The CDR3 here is CASSPINPPSDTQYF. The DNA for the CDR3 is TGTGCCAGTAGTCCTATTAACCCCCCCTCAGATACGCAGTATTTT.

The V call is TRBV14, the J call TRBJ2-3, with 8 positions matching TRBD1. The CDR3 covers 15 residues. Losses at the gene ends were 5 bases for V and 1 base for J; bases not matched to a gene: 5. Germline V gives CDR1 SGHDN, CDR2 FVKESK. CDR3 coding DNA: TGTGCCAGCAGCGAACAGGGGGTTGGCACAGATACGCAGTATTTT. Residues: CASSEQGVGTDTQYF.